This T cell receptor beta chain was captured in a study of identical twins. V lost 1 base, J lost 4 bases, and 22 bases lay in between. CDR1 is LGHNA, CDR2 YSLEER, per germline. The CDR3 has 19 residues. Everyone who donated was a healthy Caucasian. Addition of a universal primer site occurred through template switching, and cDNA carried unique molecular identifiers. TCRdb independently ran MiXCR on the 5' RACE reads; one entry per CDR3 protein. Among about 700,000 distinct CDR3 sequences listed, approximately 9% were seen once. The data were also submitted as part of a second study, on yellow fever vaccine responses in identical twins.

The sample was PBMCs. This chain joins TRBV4-3 and TRBJ2-2; D uncertain. This receptor was taken from a woman under 30 in good health. CDR3 amino acids: CASSQGSQLLVVGTGELFF. In nucleotides, the CDR3 is TGCGCCAGCAGCCAAGGGAGTCAACTGCTGGTTGTGGGCACCGGGGAGCTGTTTTTT.